This is a list of T cell receptor beta chains from one sample in a study of T cells in Graves' hyperthyroidism and ophthalmopathy. TCRdb re-called the multiplex PCR reads with MiXCR, one entry per CDR3 protein. The sample includes about 700,000 distinct CDR3 sequences, 12% to 15% seen only once; the top ten take 10%. The sequenced sample was blood. The receptors here all came from a woman between 18 and 30 years old with Graves' hyperthyroidism. The CDR3 runs from the conserved cysteine through the conserved F or W. A D gene is named only where the DNA matches it firmly. Only some rows state a clone size, as once, few, many or a class for expanded clones.

V: TRBV5-1; J: TRBJ2-3; size: few; D: .; CDR3: CASSFTTTDTQYF; DNA: TGCGCCAGCAGCTTTACGACTACTGATACGCAGTATTTT
V: TRBV7-9; J: TRBJ2-2; size: many; D: TRBD2; CDR3: CASSSGLAGGWTNTGELFF; DNA: TGTGCCAGCAGCTCGGGACTAGCGGGAGGTTGGACAAACACCGGGGAGCTGTTTTTT
V: TRBV2; J: TRBJ1-6; size: many; D: .; CDR3: CASSPRWDSPLHF; DNA: TGTGCCAGCAGCCCTAGGTGGGATTCACCCCTCCACTTT
V: TRBV24-1; J: TRBJ2-1; size: many; D: TRBD2; CDR3: CATSQAGPVHNEQFF; DNA: TGTGCCACCAGTCAAGCGGGACCGGTCCACAATGAGCAGTTCTTC
V: TRBV19; J: TRBJ2-2; size: .; D: TRBD2; CDR3: CASRETSDRTGELFF; DNA: TGTGCCAGTAGAGAGACTAGCGACCGAACCGGGGAGCTGTTTTTT
V: TRBV18; J: TRBJ2-2; size: many; D: .; CDR3: CASSPLKYGELFF; DNA: TGTGCCAGCTCACCACTAAAGTACGGGGAGCTGTTTTTT
V: TRBV4-1; J: TRBJ2-1; size: .; D: .; CDR3: CASSHLYNEQFF; DNA: TGCGCCAGCAGCCATCTATACAATGAGCAGTTCTTC
V: TRBV7-8; J: TRBJ2-3; size: many; D: TRBD1; CDR3: CASSPDRDITDTQYF; DNA: TGTGCCAGCAGCCCGGACAGGGATATCACAGATACGCAGTATTTT
V: TRBV27; J: TRBJ2-2; size: .; D: TRBD2; CDR3: CASNPQTSGRPGELSF; DNA: TGTGCCAGCAACCCCCAGACTAGCGGGAGGCCCGGGGAGCTGTCTTTT
V: TRBV13; J: TRBJ1-1; size: few; D: TRBD1; CDR3: CASSPVLTGEGTEAFF; DNA: TGTGCCAGCAGCCCCGTCCTGACAGGGGAGGGCACTGAAGCTTTCTTT
V: TRBV6-5; J: TRBJ1-1; size: many; D: TRBD1; CDR3: CASSYSGTANTEAFF; DNA: TGTGCCAGCAGTTACTCCGGGACAGCGAACACTGAAGCTTTCTTT
V: TRBV15; J: TRBJ1-1; size: many; D: .; CDR3: CATSEGHLNTEAFF; DNA: TGTGCCACCAGCGAGGGACACCTGAACACTGAAGCTTTCTTT